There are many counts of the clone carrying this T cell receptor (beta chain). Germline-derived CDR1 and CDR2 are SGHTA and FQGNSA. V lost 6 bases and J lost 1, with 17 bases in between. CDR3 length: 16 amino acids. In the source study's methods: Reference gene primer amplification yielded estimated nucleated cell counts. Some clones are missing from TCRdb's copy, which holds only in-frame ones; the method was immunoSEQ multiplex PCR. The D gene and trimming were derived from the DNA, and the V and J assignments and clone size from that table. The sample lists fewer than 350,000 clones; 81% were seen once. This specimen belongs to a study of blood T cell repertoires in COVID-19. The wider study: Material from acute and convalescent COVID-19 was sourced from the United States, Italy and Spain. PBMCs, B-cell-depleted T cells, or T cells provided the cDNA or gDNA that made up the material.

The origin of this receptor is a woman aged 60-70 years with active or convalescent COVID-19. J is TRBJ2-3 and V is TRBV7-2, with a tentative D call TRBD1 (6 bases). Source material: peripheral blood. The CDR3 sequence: CASRPSLGGGTDTQYF. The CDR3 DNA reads TGTGCCAGCAGACCCTCCCTAGGGGGAGGCACAGATACGCAGTATTTT.